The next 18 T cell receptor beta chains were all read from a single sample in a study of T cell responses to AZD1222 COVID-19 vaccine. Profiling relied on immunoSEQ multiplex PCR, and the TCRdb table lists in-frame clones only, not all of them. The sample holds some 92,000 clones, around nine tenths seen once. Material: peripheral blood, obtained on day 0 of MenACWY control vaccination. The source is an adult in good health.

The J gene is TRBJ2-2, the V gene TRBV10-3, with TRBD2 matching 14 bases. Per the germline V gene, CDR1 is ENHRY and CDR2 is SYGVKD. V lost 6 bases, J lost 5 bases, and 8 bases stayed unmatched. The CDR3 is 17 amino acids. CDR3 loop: CAIRTGTSGRFTGELFF. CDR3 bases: TGTGCCATCAGGACTGGGACTAGCGGGAGATTTACCGGGGAGCTGTTTTTT.

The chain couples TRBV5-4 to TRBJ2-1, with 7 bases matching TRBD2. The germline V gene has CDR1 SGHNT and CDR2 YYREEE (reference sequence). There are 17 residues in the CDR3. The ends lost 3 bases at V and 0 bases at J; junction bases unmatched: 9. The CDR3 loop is CASSSLSGGTSYNEQFF. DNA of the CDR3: TGTGCCAGCAGCTCCCTGTCGGGGGGAACCTCCTACAATGAGCAGTTCTTC. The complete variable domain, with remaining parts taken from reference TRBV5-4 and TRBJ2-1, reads ETGVTQSPTHLIKTRGQQVTLRCSSQSGHNTVSWYQQALGQGPQFIFQYYREEENGRGNFPPRFSGLQFPNYSSELNVNALELDDSALYLCASSSLSGGTSYNEQFFGPGTRLTVL.

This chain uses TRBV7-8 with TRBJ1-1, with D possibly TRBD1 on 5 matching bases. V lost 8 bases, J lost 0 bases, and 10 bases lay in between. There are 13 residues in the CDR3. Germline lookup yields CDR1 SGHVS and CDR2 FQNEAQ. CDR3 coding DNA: TGTGCCAGCGGGAGGGGCATGAACACTGAAGCTTTCTTT. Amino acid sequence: CASGRGMNTEAFF.

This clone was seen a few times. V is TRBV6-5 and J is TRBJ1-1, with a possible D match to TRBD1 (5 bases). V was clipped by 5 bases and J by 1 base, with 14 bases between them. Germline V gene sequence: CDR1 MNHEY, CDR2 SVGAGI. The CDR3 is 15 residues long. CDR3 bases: TGTGCCAGCAGTACCCATGGGGGGAAGAACACTGAAGCTTTCTTT. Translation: CASSTHGGKNTEAFF.

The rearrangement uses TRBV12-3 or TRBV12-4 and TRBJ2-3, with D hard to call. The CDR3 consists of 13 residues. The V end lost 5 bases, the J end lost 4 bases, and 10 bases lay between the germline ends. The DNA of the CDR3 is TGTGCCAGCAGTCCCCCATCCGCAGATACGCAGTATTTT. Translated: CASSPPSADTQYF.

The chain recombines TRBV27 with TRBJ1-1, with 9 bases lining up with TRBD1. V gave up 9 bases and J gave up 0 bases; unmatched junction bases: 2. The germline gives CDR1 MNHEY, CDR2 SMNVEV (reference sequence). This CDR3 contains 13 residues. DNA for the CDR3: TGTGCCAGTCGGGACAGGGTGAACACTGAAGCTTTCTTT. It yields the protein CASRDRVNTEAFF.

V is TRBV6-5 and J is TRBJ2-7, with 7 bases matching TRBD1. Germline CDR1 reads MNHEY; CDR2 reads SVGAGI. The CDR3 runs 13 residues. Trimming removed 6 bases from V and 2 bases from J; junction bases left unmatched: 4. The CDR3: CASRHRGPYEQYF. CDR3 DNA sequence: TGTGCCAGCAGGCACAGGGGACCCTACGAGCAGTACTTC.

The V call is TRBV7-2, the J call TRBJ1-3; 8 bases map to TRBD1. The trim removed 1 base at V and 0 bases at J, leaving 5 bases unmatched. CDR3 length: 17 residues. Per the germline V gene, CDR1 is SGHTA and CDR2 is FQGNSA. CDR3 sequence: CASSLEQGGLSGNTIYF. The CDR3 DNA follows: TGTGCCAGCAGCTTAGAACAGGGGGGCCTCTCTGGAAACACCATATATTTT.

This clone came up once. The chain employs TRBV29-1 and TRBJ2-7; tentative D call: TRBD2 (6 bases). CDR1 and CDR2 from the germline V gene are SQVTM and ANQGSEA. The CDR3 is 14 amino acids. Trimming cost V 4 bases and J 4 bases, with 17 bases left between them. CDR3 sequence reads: CSVVRSGERYEQYF. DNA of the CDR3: TGCAGCGTTGTAAGGTCGGGGGAGAGGTACGAGCAGTACTTC.

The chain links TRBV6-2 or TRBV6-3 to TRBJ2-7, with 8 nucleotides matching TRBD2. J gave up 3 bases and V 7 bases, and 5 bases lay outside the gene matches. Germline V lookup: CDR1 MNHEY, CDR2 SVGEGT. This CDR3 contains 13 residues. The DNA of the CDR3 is TGTGCCAGCACCCCGACTAGCGACTACGAGCAGTACTTC. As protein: CASTPTSDYEQYF.

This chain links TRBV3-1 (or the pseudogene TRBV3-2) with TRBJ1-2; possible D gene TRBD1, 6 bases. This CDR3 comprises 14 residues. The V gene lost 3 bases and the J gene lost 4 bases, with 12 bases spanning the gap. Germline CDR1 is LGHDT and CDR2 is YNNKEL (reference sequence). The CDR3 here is CASSQTGTTYGYTF. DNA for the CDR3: TGTGCCAGCAGCCAGACCGGGACAACCTATGGCTACACCTTC.

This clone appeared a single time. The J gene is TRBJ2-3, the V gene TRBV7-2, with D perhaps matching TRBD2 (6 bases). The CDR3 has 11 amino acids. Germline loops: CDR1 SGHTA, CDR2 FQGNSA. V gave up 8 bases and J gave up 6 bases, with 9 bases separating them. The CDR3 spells CASGAGDTQYF. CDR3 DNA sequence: TGTGCCAGCGGAGCGGGCGATACGCAGTATTTT.

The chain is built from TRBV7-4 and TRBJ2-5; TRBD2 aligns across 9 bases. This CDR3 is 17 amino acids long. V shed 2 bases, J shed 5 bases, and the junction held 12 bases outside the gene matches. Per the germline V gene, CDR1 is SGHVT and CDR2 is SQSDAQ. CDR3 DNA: TGTGCCAGCAGCTTATTGTTTAGCGGGAGTAAGGCGGAGACCCAGTACTTC. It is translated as CASSLLFSGSKAETQYF.

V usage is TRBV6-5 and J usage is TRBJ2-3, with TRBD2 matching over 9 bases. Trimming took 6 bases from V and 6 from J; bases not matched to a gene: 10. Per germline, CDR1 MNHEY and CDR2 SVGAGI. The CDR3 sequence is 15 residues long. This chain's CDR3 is CASSRKPSGGDTQYF. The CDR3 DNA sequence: TGTGCCAGCAGCCGAAAGCCCAGCGGGGGGGATACGCAGTATTTT.

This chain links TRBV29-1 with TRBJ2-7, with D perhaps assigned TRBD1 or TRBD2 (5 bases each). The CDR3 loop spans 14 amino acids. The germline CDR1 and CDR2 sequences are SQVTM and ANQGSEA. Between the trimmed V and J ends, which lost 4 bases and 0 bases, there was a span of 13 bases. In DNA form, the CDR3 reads TGCAGCGTTGTTGGGGACGCTGTCTCCTACGAGCAGTACTTC. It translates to CSVVGDAVSYEQYF.

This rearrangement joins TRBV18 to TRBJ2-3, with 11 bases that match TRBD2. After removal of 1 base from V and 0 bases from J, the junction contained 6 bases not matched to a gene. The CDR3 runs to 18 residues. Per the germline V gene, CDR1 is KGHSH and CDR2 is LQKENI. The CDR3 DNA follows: TGTGCCAGCTCACCACGATGGCGGACTAGCGGGAGCACAGATACGCAGTATTTT. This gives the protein CASSPRWRTSGSTDTQYF.

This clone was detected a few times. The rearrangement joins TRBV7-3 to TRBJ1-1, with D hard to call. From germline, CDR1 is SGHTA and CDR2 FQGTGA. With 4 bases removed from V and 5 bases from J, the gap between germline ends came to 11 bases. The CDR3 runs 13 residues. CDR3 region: CASSSMPDTEAFF. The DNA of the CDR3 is TGTGCCAGCAGCTCGATGCCGGATACTGAAGCTTTCTTT.

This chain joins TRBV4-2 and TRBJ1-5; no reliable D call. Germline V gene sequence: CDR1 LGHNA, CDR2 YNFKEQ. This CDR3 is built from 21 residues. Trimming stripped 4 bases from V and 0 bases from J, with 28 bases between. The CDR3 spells CASSLPWEGLGRYDSNQPQHF. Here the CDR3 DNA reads TGTGCCAGCAGCCTCCCTTGGGAAGGACTGGGCCGCTATGATAGCAATCAGCCCCAGCATTTT.